The T cell receptor (beta chain) under discussion was sequenced for a study of CD8+CD57+ T cells in acquired aplastic anemia. Whole-study context: DNA recovered from sorted CD4+ and CD8+ cells had a mean of around 3.3 ug.

Patients included in sequencing had previously demonstrated CD8+CD57+ cell expansion by flow cytometry. Severe acquired aplastic anemia affected all patients. Remarks on this clonotype: No antigen is known for it.

Study-wide points: Patients and healthy controls showed no significant CD8+ Simpson's diversity difference. In common between the patients and the controls were more than 25 CD8+ CDR3 sequences.

CDR3 and TCR beta VDJ profiling relied on a genomic DNA template. TCRdb reanalysed the reads using MiXCR and keeps one entry per CDR3 protein. The repertoire consists of 100,000 to 150,000 distinct CDR3 sequences, with over 30% occurring once and the leading ten covering around 2.5%. Germline loops: CDR1 SQVTM, CDR2 ANQGSEA. Trimming shortened V by 6 bases and J by 1 base, and 12 bases separated the two germline ends. This CDR3 region has 13 residues. The sequence was obtained from a human donor with aplastic anemia. Sequenced sample: sorted CD4+, CD8+, or CD8+CD57+ T cells (not recorded which) from PBMCs. The chain combines TRBV29-1 with TRBJ1-2; D gene unclear. DNA of the CDR3: TGCAGCGTAAGTGGCCAGTATAACTATGGCTACACCTTC. It codes for CSVSGQYNYGYTF.